The 29 T cell receptor beta chains listed next were all sequenced from one sample in a study of radiation and T cells in renal cell carcinoma. Time point of the sample: blood 4 weeks post-SBRT, at nephrectomy. The treatment is: 15 Gy SBRT to primary tumor, nephrectomy 4 weeks later. TCRdb keeps only in-frame clones here, not all; method: immunoSEQ multiplex PCR. This sample has around 94,000 clones, with around 81% found just once. The sequences come from blood, collected from a patient whose treatment included radiotherapy and nephrectomy. Receptors originate from a man aged 50-60 years with renal cell carcinoma.

As concerns this clone: Other DNA sequences in the sample encode the same CDR3. V is TRBV5-1 and J is TRBJ2-3, with D unclear. Germline V gene data show CDR1 as SGHRS and CDR2 as YFSETQ. With 0 bases removed from V and 1 base from J, the gap between germline ends came to 12 bases. The CDR3 runs to 16 residues. Here the CDR3 DNA reads TGCGCCAGCAGCTTGGTCCCCGGAACAGGCACAGATACGCAGTATTTT. Its translation: CASSLVPGTGTDTQYF.

There are many counts of this clone. This chain links TRBV28 with TRBJ1-1, with 9 bases lining up with TRBD1. Germline V lookup: CDR1 MDHEN, CDR2 SYDVKM. The CDR3 extends over 15 amino acids. V shed 4 bases, J shed 11 bases, and the junction held 14 bases outside the gene matches. The CDR3 nucleotides read TGTGCCAGCAGTTCCTACGACAGGGGGAAACGAGGGGCTTTCTTT. This sequence encodes CASSSYDRGKRGAFF.

The chain couples TRBV11-2 to TRBJ1-2; D perhaps matches TRBD1 (5 bases). CDR1 is SGHAT and CDR2 is FQNNGV in the germline V gene. V dropped 5 bases and J dropped 4 bases, with 11 bases sitting between them. This CDR3 has 13 residues. CDR3 sequence reads: CASSPDKFYGYTF. For the CDR3, the DNA is TGTGCCAGCAGCCCGGACAAGTTCTATGGCTACACCTTC.

The J gene is TRBJ2-1, the V gene TRBV6-5, with D uncertain. CDR1 is MNHEY, CDR2 SVGAGI, per germline. V was clipped by 4 bases and J by 1 base, with 8 bases between them. The CDR3 consists of 14 residues. CDR3 amino acids: CASSWSVSYNEQFF. CDR3 DNA: TGTGCCAGCAGTTGGTCCGTATCCTACAATGAGCAGTTCTTC.

This chain links TRBV7-9 with TRBJ1-3; D remains ambiguous. The germline V gene has CDR1 SEHNR and CDR2 FQNEAQ (reference sequence). The CDR3 contains 14 residues. Trimming removed 3 bases from V and 1 base from J, with 7 bases in between. CDR3 residues: CASSLDRSGNTIYF. CDR3 in DNA: TGTGCCAGCAGCTTGGACCGATCTGGAAACACCATATATTTT.

The V and J genes are TRBV7-8 and TRBJ2-1; D possibly corresponds to TRBD1 (5 bases). The CDR3 loop spans 15 amino acids. Germline lookup yields CDR1 SGHVS and CDR2 FQNEAQ. V was pared by 1 base and J by 8 bases, with 15 bases between. CDR3 DNA: TGTGCCAGCAGCTTAGAACCCCGCAGGGCGGATGAGCAGTTCTTC. This sequence encodes CASSLEPRRADEQFF.

Here the CDR3 reads CASKWRGVAGANVLTF. The CDR3 bases are TGTGCCAGTAAATGGCGGGGGGTGGCTGGGGCCAACGTCCTGACTTTC. V and J are TRBV19 and TRBJ2-6; 8 bases match TRBD2. From germline, CDR1 is LNHDA and CDR2 SQIVND (reference sequence). Trimming removed 7 bases from V and 2 bases from J; junction bases left unmatched: 7. This CDR3 spans 16 amino acids.

The chain joins TRBV5-1 to TRBJ2-3, with 10 nucleotides matching TRBD1. The CDR3 has 18 residues. Germline CDR1 and CDR2: SGHRS and YFSETQ. The J segment lost 0 bases and the V segment lost 4 bases, leaving 11 bases of the junction unmatched. This chain's CDR3 is CASSVIPGTGDSTDTQYF. CDR3 nucleotide sequence: TGCGCCAGCAGCGTAATTCCCGGGACAGGGGATAGCACAGATACGCAGTATTTT. The variable domain in full, with the rest retrieved from reference TRBV5-1 and TRBJ2-3, is KAGVTQTPRYLIKTRGQQVTLSCSPISGHRSVSWYQQTPGQGLQFLFEYFSETQRNKGNFPGRFSGRQFSNSRSEMNVSTLELGDSALYLCASSVIPGTGDSTDTQYFGPGTRLTVL.

The V call is TRBV6-1, the J call TRBJ2-1, with 7 positions matching TRBD2. V was clipped by 1 base and J by 3 bases; unmatched bases: 6. Germline assignment: CDR1 MNHNS and CDR2 SASEGT. The CDR3 spans 16 residues. The chain's CDR3 is CASSEDNGRIYNEQFF. CDR3 nucleotides: TGTGCCAGCAGTGAAGATAACGGGAGGATCTACAATGAGCAGTTCTTC.

V and J are TRBV7-3 and TRBJ1-1, with D unresolved. Germline CDR1 is SGHTA and CDR2 is FQGTGA. The CDR3 consists of 11 residues. The V end was cut by 8 bases, the J end by 5 bases, with 9 bases between. CDR3 region: CASSAGTEAFF. The CDR3 coding sequence is TGTGCCAGCTCTGCTGGAACTGAAGCTTTCTTT.

This clone was counted once. J is TRBJ1-1 and V is TRBV19; 8 bases are a match to TRBD1. With V trimmed by 9 bases and J by 3 bases, 9 bases remained unmatched. The CDR3 spans 14 residues. The V gene's germline CDR1 is LNHDA and CDR2 SQIVND (reference sequence). The CDR3 spells CASGQGGSDTEAFF. CDR3 DNA: TGTGCCAGCGGACAGGGCGGTTCTGACACTGAAGCTTTCTTT.

The chain couples TRBV6-1 to TRBJ1-3, with a tentative D call TRBD1 (5 bases). Germline CDR1 MNHNS, CDR2 SASEGT. V shed 2 bases and J shed 0 bases, with 14 bases lying between them. The CDR3 is made up of 17 amino acids. The CDR3 loop reads CASSELRVWVSGNTIYF. CDR3 DNA: TGTGCCAGCAGTGAACTCAGGGTCTGGGTCTCTGGAAACACCATATATTTT.

This clone was detected once. The V and J genes are TRBV30 and TRBJ1-2; D gene unclear. The CDR3 extends over 11 amino acids. From germline, CDR1 is GTSNPN and CDR2 SVGIG (reference sequence). The CDR3 DNA follows: TGTGCTCAACAGTATAACTATGGCTACACCTTC. Translating it yields CAQQYNYGYTF.

The V and J genes are TRBV6-1 and TRBJ2-4; D might be TRBD1 (5 bases). Per germline, CDR1 MNHNS and CDR2 SASEGT. Deletions cut 2 bases from V and 2 bases from J, with 7 bases between. CDR3 length: 14 residues. The chain's CDR3 is CASSEQGTKNIQYF. The CDR3 DNA sequence: TGTGCCAGCAGTGAACAGGGTACCAAAAACATTCAGTACTTC.

This chain links TRBV29-1 with TRBJ2-5; D not resolved. The length of the CDR3 is 10 residues. The V end lost 6 bases, the J end lost 5 bases, and 7 bases lay between the germline ends. From germline, CDR1 is SQVTM and CDR2 ANQGSEA. CDR3: CSVRWETQYF. CDR3 nucleotide sequence: TGCAGCGTGCGCTGGGAGACCCAGTACTTC.

The rearrangement joins TRBV5-1 to TRBJ2-3; 13 positions agree with TRBD2. The V gene end was trimmed by 4 bases and the J gene end by 6 bases; junction bases not matched to a gene: 11. CDR1 and CDR2 (germline): SGHRS, YFSETQ. The CDR3 has 17 residues. The CDR3 region is CASSPETSGRFRDTQYF. Written as DNA, the CDR3 is TGCGCCAGCAGCCCTGAGACTAGCGGGAGGTTTCGGGATACGCAGTATTTT.

V gene TRBV4-1 combines with J gene TRBJ1-1, with TRBD1 matching over 8 bases. The V gene's germline CDR1 is MGHRA and CDR2 YSYEKL. The CDR3 runs to 16 residues. Trimming cost V 5 bases and J 1 base; bases outside gene matches: 9. The CDR3 region has the DNA TGCGCCAGCAGCACACGACAGGGGCCCTCGAACACTGAAGCTTTCTTT. This codes for CASSTRQGPSNTEAFF.

The CDR3 here is CASSIPGARFTGELFF. Here the CDR3 DNA reads TGTGCCAGTAGTATACCGGGGGCGCGTTTCACCGGGGAGCTGTTTTTT. The chain couples TRBV19 to TRBJ2-2; D could derive from TRBD1 or TRBD2 (6 bases each). V was shortened by 2 bases and J by 4 bases, with 14 bases between the two germline ends. The CDR3 is made up of 16 amino acids. Germline V gives CDR1 LNHDA, CDR2 SQIVND (reference sequence).

The chain recombines TRBV5-1 with TRBJ2-1; 16 nucleotides align to TRBD2. Germline trimming cut 4 bases from V and 14 bases from J; bases unmatched to any gene: 9. This CDR3 spans 15 amino acids. Germline-derived CDR1 and CDR2 are SGHRS and YFSETQ. The CDR3 is CASSGGTSGRAKEFF. CDR3 DNA: TGCGCCAGCAGCGGCGGGACTAGCGGGAGGGCCAAGGAGTTCTTC.

This clone is a singleton in its sample. The V gene is TRBV11-2, the J gene TRBJ1-4, with a possible D match to TRBD1 (5 bases). CDR3 size: 14 residues. The V end lost 4 bases, the J end lost 3 bases, and 9 bases lay between the germline ends. Germline V CDR1 and CDR2: SGHAT, FQNNGV. The CDR3 region is CASSSRGANEKLFF. CDR3 nucleotide sequence: TGTGCCAGCAGCTCCCGGGGGGCTAATGAAAAACTGTTTTTT.

V is TRBV10-3 and J is TRBJ1-1; D possibly corresponds to TRBD1 (6 bases). V was shortened by 8 bases and J by 10 bases, with 17 bases between the two germline ends. Germline lookup yields CDR1 ENHRY and CDR2 SYGVKD. The CDR3 is 12 residues long. The CDR3 bases are TGTGCCATCGGGTTTTCTCCAGGGGTAGCTTTCTTT. Its translation is CAIGFSPGVAFF.

This chain links TRBV27 with TRBJ2-1; 10 positions agree with TRBD2. Germline loops: CDR1 MNHEY, CDR2 SMNVEV (reference sequence). V shed 0 bases, J shed 2 bases, and the junction held 4 bases outside the gene matches. The CDR3 has 17 amino acids. For the CDR3, the DNA is TGTGCCAGCAGTTTATCGGCTAGCGGGGGAACCTACAATGAGCAGTTCTTC. This gives the protein CASSLSASGGTYNEQFF.

The chain combines TRBV4-1 with TRBJ2-2, with D unresolved. The CDR3 runs to 16 residues. V was clipped by 4 bases and J by 2 bases, with 14 bases between them. Germline V gene sequence: CDR1 MGHRA, CDR2 YSYEKL. The CDR3 reads CASSPKTTPNTGELFF. As DNA, the CDR3 is TGCGCCAGCAGCCCTAAAACGACTCCTAACACCGGGGAGCTGTTTTTT.

The chain carries TRBV5-1 and TRBJ1-5; 9 bases agree with TRBD1. V gave up 0 bases and J gave up 4 bases; unmatched junction bases: 2. Germline assignment: CDR1 SGHRS and CDR2 YFSETQ. This CDR3 has 15 residues. DNA for the CDR3: TGCGCCAGCAGCTTGGAGGGGACAGGGAATCAGCCCCAGCATTTT. Amino acids: CASSLEGTGNQPQHF. Together with reference TRBV5-1 and TRBJ1-5, the CDR3 gives the full variable domain: KAGVTQTPRYLIKTRGQQVTLSCSPISGHRSVSWYQQTPGQGLQFLFEYFSETQRNKGNFPGRFSGRQFSNSRSEMNVSTLELGDSALYLCASSLEGTGNQPQHFGDGTRLSIL.

Here the CDR3 reads CASSYCGRGHSGANVLTF. The CDR3 nucleotides are TGTGCCAGCAGCTACTGTGGACGGGGCCACTCTGGGGCCAACGTCCTGACTTTC. The V call is TRBV21-1, the J call TRBJ2-6. TRBV21-1 is shown as a pseudogene. This CDR3 comprises 18 residues.

This chain joins TRBV4-2 and TRBJ2-5; 9 bases are shared with TRBD2. Germline values: CDR1 LGHNA, CDR2 YNFKEQ. Trimming cost V 1 base and J 7 bases; bases outside gene matches: 10. This CDR3 spans 16 amino acids. CDR3 coding DNA: TGTGCCAGCAGCCAAGCCCCCGGGACTAGCCCGGGGACCCAGTACTTC. This encodes CASSQAPGTSPGTQYF.

This rearrangement joins TRBV30 to TRBJ1-5; TRBD1 is a possible D gene (5 bases). This CDR3 spans 13 amino acids. V shed 2 bases and J shed 7 bases, with 12 bases lying between them. CDR1 is GTSNPN, CDR2 SVGIG, per germline (reference sequence). CDR3 sequence: CAWSMGEDQPQHF. In nucleotides, the CDR3 is TGTGCCTGGAGTATGGGGGAGGACCAGCCCCAGCATTTT.

The chain employs TRBV5-6 and TRBJ2-1; 8 bases are shared with TRBD1. J lost 6 bases, V lost 4 bases, and 12 bases had no gene match. There are 16 residues in the CDR3. The germline V gene has CDR1 SGHDT and CDR2 YYEEEE. In DNA, the CDR3 is TGTGCCAGCAGCCCCTTCTTCAGGGGGCGCCTCAATGAGCAGTTCTTC. Encoded protein: CASSPFFRGRLNEQFF.

This chain uses TRBV19 with TRBJ2-1; TRBD2 matches 9 bases. Trimming at V came to 3 bases and at J to 7 bases, leaving 13 bases not matched to a gene. In germline, CDR1 is LNHDA, CDR2 SQIVND (reference sequence). This CDR3 has 17 amino acids. The CDR3 nucleotides are TGTGCCAGTAGTATGGTCGGCGCGGGAGGGATAGTAAATGAGCAGTTCTTC. Translation: CASSMVGAGGIVNEQFF.